This T cell receptor (beta chain) is from a study of T cell repertoires in aging, cancer and after chemotherapy. The overall study: Six age groups, ranging from 30 or younger to 70 or older, included the donors. Paired samples before and after chemotherapy came from chronic lymphocytic leukemia patients on fludarabine- or bendamustine-based regimens. Study-wide points: Rebound thymic output was suggested by rising median generation probability during chemotherapy in each cancer cohort. Loss of evenness, beyond lost richness, contributed to age-related TCR diversity decline in cancer patients.

A mixed TRB-A/B primer pool amplified rearranged TRB by multiplex touch-down PCR. TCRdb processed the multiplex PCR reads anew with MiXCR; each CDR3 protein has one entry. Among about 2,600 distinct CDR3 sequences listed, approximately 45% were seen once. TCR beta rearrangements were amplified from peripheral blood genomic DNA. Concerning this clonotype: Its antigen is currently unknown.

Material for sequencing was blood. This receptor was identified in a human donor with a blood cancer.

CDR3 DNA sequence: TGTGCCAGCAACCCCGGAGGACAGGGGAAGTGGGATCAGCCCCAGCATTTT. Its protein is CASNPGGQGKWDQPQHF. V gene TRBV6-1 combines with J gene TRBJ1-5, with 9 bases fitting TRBD1. Per the germline V gene, CDR1 is MNHNS and CDR2 is SASEGT. The CDR3 loop spans 17 amino acids. J lost 5 bases, V lost 7 bases, and 15 bases had no gene match.